Included here is one T cell receptor (beta chain) sequence, with context. Its antigen remains unknown. The source of the sample is a study of regulatory and conventional T cells in RAG deficiency. Trimming took 6 bases from V and 2 from J; bases not matched to a gene: 3. The germline V gene has CDR1 MNHEY and CDR2 SVGAGI. This CDR3 has 14 residues. Study-level results: In Omenn syndrome, Treg and Tconv repertoires overlapped >85%. RAG-deficient patients showed markedly lower Shannon entropy and higher Simpson indices than control T-cell subsets. Omenn CD25-high CD127-low cells may be activated cells, not true Tregs.

TCRdb keeps only in-frame clones here, not all; method: immunoSEQ multiplex PCR. This table has some 30,000 clones, 90% to 97% appearing once. Genomic DNA came from blood conventional CD4+ T cells gated CD25-low CD127-high. These data were also reused for a study on regulatory T cells. That investigation notes: The PCR used 52 TRBV and 13 TRBJ primers. In patients, unique TRB V-J pairs were restricted and V/J usage skewed, especially in Tregs.

This clonotype was sampled from a human donor in good health. Sequencing was done on a sample of CD25- CD4+ T cells sorted from blood. The chain uses TRBV6-5 and TRBJ2-2, with TRBD1 matching over 7 bases. This CDR3 reads CASSWDRNTGELFF. DNA of the CDR3: TGTGCCAGCAGCTGGGACAGAAACACCGGGGAGCTGTTTTTT.